These 8 T cell receptor beta chains were sequenced from one sample in a study of cytotoxic CD8 clonotypes in ibrutinib-treated CLL. The repertoire was sequenced with immunoSEQ multiplex PCR; TCRdb's copy has only in-frame clones and lacks some. The repertoire holds 270,000 or so clones, with approximately 79% as singletons. Sequencing used PBMCs, obtained at disease progression, from a patient treated with ibrutinib. The receptor set was obtained from a human donor with chronic lymphocytic leukemia.

The chain recombines TRBV11-2 with TRBJ1-5; D call uncertain. V lost 1 base and J lost 7, with 8 bases in between. Germline V gives CDR1 SGHAT, CDR2 FQNNGV. The CDR3 contains 13 residues. The CDR3, as DNA: TGTGCCAGCAGCTTAGCCGAGGGCCAGCCCCAGCATTTT. Protein: CASSLAEGQPQHF.

This chain joins TRBV29-1 and TRBJ1-3; D might be TRBD1 (5 bases). The V and J ends lost 4 bases and 2 bases respectively, with 9 bases between them. CDR3 length: 13 residues. Germline lookup yields CDR1 SQVTM and CDR2 ANQGSEA. CDR3 in amino acids: CSVGGNPGNTIYF. DNA of the CDR3: TGCAGCGTTGGGGGGAATCCTGGAAACACCATATATTTT.

This clone appeared a single time. The chain employs TRBV11-2 and TRBJ2-7; perhaps TRBD2 as D (7 bases). The CDR3 covers 14 residues. V was shortened by 2 bases and J by 4 bases, with 12 bases between the two germline ends. Germline V gene sequence: CDR1 SGHAT, CDR2 FQNNGV. This CDR3 is CASSLLRGGYEQYF. In DNA form, the CDR3 reads TGTGCCAGCAGCTTATTGAGGGGGGGTTACGAGCAGTACTTC. Combining the CDR3 with reference TRBV11-2 and TRBJ2-7 gives the whole variable domain EAGVAQSPRYKIIEKRQSVAFWCNPISGHATLYWYQQILGQGPKLLIQFQNNGVVDDSQLPKDRFSAERLKGVDSTLKIQPAKLEDSAVYLCASSLLRGGYEQYFGPGTRLTVT.

CDR3 protein: CASSQDSGFFLYNSPLHF. DNA of the CDR3: TGCGCCAGCAGCCAAGACAGTGGTTTCTTTCTTTATAATTCACCCCTCCACTTT. The chain couples TRBV4-1 to TRBJ1-6; D call uncertain. V was cut by 0 bases and J by 4 bases, with 16 bases left in between. The CDR3 has 18 residues. The V gene's germline CDR1 is MGHRA and CDR2 YSYEKL.

The chain employs TRBV10-3 and TRBJ1-2; D is perhaps TRBD1 (5 bases). The CDR3 runs to 13 residues. CDR1 is ENHRY, CDR2 SYGVKD, per germline. The V end was cut by 7 bases, the J end by 1 base, with 10 bases between. The CDR3 protein is CAITQGLNYGYTF. CDR3 in DNA: TGTGCCATCACCCAGGGCCTTAACTATGGCTACACCTTC.

The rearrangement links TRBV25-1 to TRBJ2-7; weak D call: TRBD2 (6 bases). V gave up 5 bases and J gave up 5 bases, with 10 bases separating them. CDR1 is MGHDK, CDR2 SYGVNS, per germline. The length of the CDR3 is 12 residues. The CDR3 nucleotides read TGTGCCAGCAGTCCCGGGAGAGACGAGCAGTACTTC. This encodes CASSPGRDEQYF.

This rearrangement joins TRBV5-1 to TRBJ2-3; 9 bases are shared with TRBD1. This CDR3 region has 15 residues. The J segment lost 5 bases and the V segment lost 6 bases, leaving 10 bases of the junction unmatched. Germline values: CDR1 SGHRS, CDR2 YFSETQ. CDR3 bases: TGCGCCAGCATTTACGGGACAGGGACTTTAGATACGCAGTATTTT. Encoded protein: CASIYGTGTLDTQYF.

The V call is TRBV6-1, the J call TRBJ2-7; 13 positions agree with TRBD2. Germline assignment: CDR1 MNHNS and CDR2 SASEGT. This CDR3 region has 18 residues. V dropped 0 bases and J dropped 7; count of bases not matched to a gene: 12. CDR3 in DNA: TGTGCCAGCAGTGAAGCTGCGAGACTAGCGGGGGGCCGAAGAGAGCAGTACTTC. Protein: CASSEAARLAGGRREQYF.